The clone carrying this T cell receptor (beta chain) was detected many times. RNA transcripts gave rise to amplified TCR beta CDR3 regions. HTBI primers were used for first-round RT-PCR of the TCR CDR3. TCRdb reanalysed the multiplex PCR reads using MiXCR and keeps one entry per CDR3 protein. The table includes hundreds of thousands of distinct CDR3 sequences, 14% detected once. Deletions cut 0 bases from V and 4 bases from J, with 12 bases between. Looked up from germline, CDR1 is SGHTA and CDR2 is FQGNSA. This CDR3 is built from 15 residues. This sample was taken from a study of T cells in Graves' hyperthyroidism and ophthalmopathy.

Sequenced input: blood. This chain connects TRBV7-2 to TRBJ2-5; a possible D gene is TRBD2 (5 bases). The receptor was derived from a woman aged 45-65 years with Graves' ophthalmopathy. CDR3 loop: CASSLAGDFSETQYF. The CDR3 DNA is TGTGCCAGCAGCTTAGCGGGAGACTTCTCAGAGACCCAGTACTTC.